This T cell receptor beta chain originates from a study of blood T cell repertoires in COVID-19. Study information: There were acute and convalescent COVID-19 samples, and they came from the United States, Italy and Spain. The cDNA or gDNA used as material had been derived from T cells, B-cell-depleted T cells, or PBMCs.

Authors' analysis steps: The authors estimated nucleated cell counts from reference gene primer amplification. Using immunoSEQ multiplex PCR, the repertoire was profiled, and TCRdb retains in-frame clones only, with some absent. Clone size and V and J calls were adopted from that table, with D and trimming inferred from the DNA. The profile shows about 200,000 clones, roughly 83% of them singletons. Germline trimming cut 1 base from V and 4 bases from J; bases unmatched to any gene: 8. From germline, CDR1 is SGHAT and CDR2 FQNNGV. This CDR3 is 17 amino acids long. The sample consisted of peripheral blood. V usage is TRBV11-2 and J usage is TRBJ1-5; 9 bases line up with TRBD1. The sequence was collected from a man aged 40-49 years with acute or convalescent COVID-19. CDR3 sequence (DNA): TGTGCCAGCAGCTTAGGATGGACAGGGGAAGGAAATCAGCCCCAGCATTTT. It translates to CASSLGWTGEGNQPQHF.